The 5 T cell receptor beta chains reported below all come from one sample, sequenced in a study of CD8 T cells in ankylosing spondylitis. Antigen specificity for these receptors is unknown. TCRdb processed the 5' RACE reads anew with MiXCR; each CDR3 protein has one entry. The sample consists of about 800,000 distinct CDR3 sequences, about an eighth of them appearing once. Broader study findings: Characteristic of ankylosing spondylitis blood, it appeared, was a TCR beta motif comprising about eight highly homologous variants.

Sample: blood, either unsorted or a sorted T cell fraction (not recorded which). The receptors originated from a male donor with ankylosing spondylitis.

This clonotype has more than one count but fewer than ten. V and J are TRBV7-6 and TRBJ2-3, with TRBD2 matching 8 bases. Looked up from germline, CDR1 is SGHVS and CDR2 is FNYEAQ. The CDR3 spans 15 residues. Germline trimming cut 5 bases from V and 6 bases from J; bases unmatched to any gene: 10. The CDR3 spells CASSAGTRGIDTQYF. The CDR3 coding sequence is TGTGCCAGCAGCGCCGGGACTAGGGGGATTGATACGCAGTATTTT.

This clonotype showed up many times. V and J are TRBV4-1 and TRBJ1-1, with no clear D. CDR3 length: 15 residues. V was cut by 1 base and J by 2 bases, with 11 bases left in between. Germline loops: CDR1 MGHRA, CDR2 YSYEKL. In DNA form, the CDR3 reads TGCGCCAGCAGCCAAGGGACGGGAACCAACACTGAAGCTTTCTTT. The encoded protein is CASSQGTGTNTEAFF.

V and J are TRBV6-2 or TRBV6-3 and TRBJ1-2; D call uncertain. This CDR3 comprises 14 residues. Germline loops: CDR1 MNHEY, CDR2 SVGEGT. V shed 7 bases and J shed 7 bases, with 19 bases lying between them. The CDR3: CASNASPISSGYTF. As DNA, the CDR3 is TGTGCCAGCAACGCCTCGCCGATTAGCTCTGGCTACACCTTC.

The V call is TRBV28, the J call TRBJ2-7; weak D call: TRBD2 (5 bases). CDR3 size: 13 residues. Trimming took 2 bases from V and 3 from J, leaving 8 bases between them. Germline loops: CDR1 MDHEN, CDR2 SYDVKM. DNA for the CDR3: TGTGCCAGCAGTTTACGGGAAAACTACGAGCAGTACTTC. The encoded protein is CASSLRENYEQYF.

Only a few counts were recorded for this clonotype. The chain combines TRBV5-1 with TRBJ2-1; unclear D gene. Germline V gene data show CDR1 as SGHRS and CDR2 as YFSETQ. The CDR3 covers 13 residues. V was trimmed by 6 bases and J by 4 bases, leaving 11 bases between them. CDR3 in amino acids: CASNPQAYNEQFF. Here the CDR3 DNA reads TGCGCCAGCAACCCTCAAGCATACAATGAGCAGTTCTTC.